This TCR beta chain is drawn from a study of read filtering for tumor transcriptome and immune sequencing. Overall study context: Among patients, under 20 were male and about 15 female, aged roughly 45 to 85 (mean around 66). By R-ISS, stages I, II and III held roughly 8, 15 and 7 patients.

Trimming removed 2 bases at V and 3 bases at J, with 5 bases between. The CDR3 contains 13 residues. Germline values: CDR1 SGHKS, CDR2 YYEKEE (reference sequence). This clonotype was seen repeatedly, ten times or more. Its antigen remains unknown. The library was built from around 0.4 ug RNA with molecular barcoded adaptors for alpha/delta and beta/gamma chains. TCRdb recomputed calls from the reads with MiXCR, one row per CDR3 protein. The repertoire has 35,000 to 50,000 distinct CDR3 sequences, 13% to 15% of them found once; the top ten carry around 6.5%. Points from the study as a whole: In IR-seq, single-read clonotypes were 75% to 90% of clonotypes but approximately 3.5% of reads.

The chain recombines TRBV5-5 with TRBJ2-2; D gene ambiguous. Sequenced input: a population of CD138-negative cells sorted from bone marrow. The clonotype originates from a donor at least 40 years old with multiple myeloma. The CDR3 here is CASSFFHTGELFF. DNA for the CDR3: TGTGCCAGCAGCTTTTTTCACACCGGGGAGCTGTTTTTT.